The clone carrying this T cell receptor (beta chain) has ten or more counts. Unique molecular identifiers tagged individual cDNA molecules. MiXCR was run by TCRdb on the 5' RACE reads, yielding one entry per CDR3 protein. The table records around 68,000 distinct CDR3 sequences, approximately 5.9% of them present only once. The data stem from a study of early T cells in non-severe SARS-CoV-2 infection. In the study overall: The sequenced material was bulk RNA from unsorted whole blood, and its chains were unpaired.

The receptor was isolated from an adult who was a healthcare worker with PCR-confirmed SARS-CoV-2 infection or an uninfected control (not recorded which). The input for sequencing was whole blood, taken at baseline.

CDR3 residues: CASAGRTDTQYF. In nucleotides, the CDR3 is TGCGCCAGCGCAGGGCGCACAGATACGCAGTATTTT. V usage is TRBV5-1 and J usage is TRBJ2-3; perhaps TRBD1 as D (5 bases). The V and J ends lost 7 bases and 1 base respectively, with 7 bases between them. CDR3 length equals 12 residues. The germline gives CDR1 SGHRS, CDR2 YFSETQ. The full variable domain, in which reference TRBV5-1 and TRBJ2-3 provide the parts outside the CDR3, is KAGVTQTPRYLIKTRGQQVTLSCSPISGHRSVSWYQQTPGQGLQFLFEYFSETQRNKGNFPGRFSGRQFSNSRSEMNVSTLELGDSALYLCASAGRTDTQYFGPGTRLTVL.